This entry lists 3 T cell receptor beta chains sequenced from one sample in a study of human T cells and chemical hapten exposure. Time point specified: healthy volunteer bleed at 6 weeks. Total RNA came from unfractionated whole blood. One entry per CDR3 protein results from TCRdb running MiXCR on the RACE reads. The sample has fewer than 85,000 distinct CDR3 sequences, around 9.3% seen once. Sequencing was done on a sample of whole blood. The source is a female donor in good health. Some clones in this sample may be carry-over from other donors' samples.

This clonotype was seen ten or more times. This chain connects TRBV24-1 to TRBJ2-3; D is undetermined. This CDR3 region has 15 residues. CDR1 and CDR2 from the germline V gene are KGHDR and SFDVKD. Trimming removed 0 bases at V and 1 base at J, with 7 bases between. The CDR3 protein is CATSDLGDRTDTQYF. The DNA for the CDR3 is TGTGCCACCAGTGATTTGGGCGACCGCACAGATACGCAGTATTTT.

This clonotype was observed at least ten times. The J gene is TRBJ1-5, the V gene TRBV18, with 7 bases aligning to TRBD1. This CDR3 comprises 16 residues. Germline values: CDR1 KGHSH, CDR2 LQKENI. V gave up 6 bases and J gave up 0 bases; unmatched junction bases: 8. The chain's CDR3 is CASSRGTAYSNQPQHF. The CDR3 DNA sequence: TGTGCCAGCTCGCGAGGGACAGCTTATAGCAATCAGCCCCAGCATTTT.

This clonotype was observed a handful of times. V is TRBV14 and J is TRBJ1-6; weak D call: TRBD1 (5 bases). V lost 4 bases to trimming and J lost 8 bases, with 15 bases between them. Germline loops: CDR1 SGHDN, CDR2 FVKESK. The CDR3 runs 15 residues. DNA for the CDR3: TGTGCCAGCAGCCGATTTTGGGGGGTTGATTCACCCCTCCACTTT. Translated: CASSRFWGVDSPLHF.